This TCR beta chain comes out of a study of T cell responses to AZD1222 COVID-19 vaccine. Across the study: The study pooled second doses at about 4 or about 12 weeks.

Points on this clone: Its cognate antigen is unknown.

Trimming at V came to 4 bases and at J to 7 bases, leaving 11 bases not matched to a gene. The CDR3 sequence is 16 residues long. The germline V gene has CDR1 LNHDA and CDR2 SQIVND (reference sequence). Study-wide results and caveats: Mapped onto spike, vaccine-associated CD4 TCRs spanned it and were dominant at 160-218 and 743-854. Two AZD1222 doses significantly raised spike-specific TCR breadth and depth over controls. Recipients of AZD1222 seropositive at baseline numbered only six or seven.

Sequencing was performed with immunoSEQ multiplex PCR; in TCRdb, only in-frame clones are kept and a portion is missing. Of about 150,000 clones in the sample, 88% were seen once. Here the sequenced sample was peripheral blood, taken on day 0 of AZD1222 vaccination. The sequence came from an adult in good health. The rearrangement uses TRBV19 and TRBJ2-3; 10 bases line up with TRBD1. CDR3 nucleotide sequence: TGTGCCAGTAGTAATCCGAGGACAGGGGGAAAAAATACGCAGTATTTT. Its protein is CASSNPRTGGKNTQYF.